This is a list of T cell receptor beta chains from one sample in a study of control samples from healthy donors and cancer patients. Sequencing was performed with immunoSEQ multiplex PCR; in TCRdb, only in-frame clones are kept and a portion is missing. The sample comprises about 220,000 clones, about 94% of which are singletons, and roughly 1.6% rests with the top ten. What was sequenced was blood. The receptors derive from a man aged 50-59 years in good health. Both conserved end residues are part of each CDR3. A D gene is named only where the DNA matches it firmly. Only part of the rows carry a size: once, few, many, or a class if the clone is expanded.

d_gene: -
j_gene: TRBJ1-2
v_gene: TRBV15
abundance: -
CDR3aa: CATSRDIRAMGYGYTF
CDR3nt: TGTGCCACCAGCAGAGATATAAGGGCCATGGGCTATGGCTACACCTTC

d_gene: -
j_gene: TRBJ1-4
v_gene: TRBV10-2
abundance: -
CDR3aa: CASSDRRANEKLFF
CDR3nt: TGCGCCAGCAGTGATCGCAGGGCTAATGAAAAACTGTTTTTT

d_gene: -
j_gene: TRBJ1-1
v_gene: TRBV11-2
abundance: -
CDR3aa: CASSNRGMNTEAFF
CDR3nt: TGTGCCAGCAGCAACAGAGGCATGAACACTGAAGCTTTCTTT

d_gene: -
j_gene: TRBJ2-7
v_gene: TRBV6-2/TRBV6-3
abundance: -
CDR3aa: CASRYAGLPSYEQYF
CDR3nt: TGTGCCAGCAGATACGCCGGACTACCATCCTACGAGCAGTACTTC

d_gene: -
j_gene: TRBJ1-2
v_gene: TRBV7-9
abundance: -
CDR3aa: CASSLPGAGGYTF
CDR3nt: TGTGCCAGCAGCCTGCCGGGGGCAGGAGGCTACACCTTC

d_gene: -
j_gene: TRBJ2-6
v_gene: TRBV5-1
abundance: -
CDR3aa: CASSLGPGANVLTF
CDR3nt: TGCGCCAGCAGCTTGGGTCCCGGGGCCAACGTCCTGACTTTC

d_gene: TRBD2
j_gene: TRBJ2-1
v_gene: TRBV4-2
abundance: -
CDR3aa: CASSLRGGAEEQFF
CDR3nt: TGTGCCAGCAGCCTGCGCGGGGGGGCGGAGGAGCAGTTCTTC

d_gene: -
j_gene: TRBJ2-5
v_gene: TRBV5-6
abundance: -
CDR3aa: CASSLDRLQETQYF
CDR3nt: TGTGCCAGCAGCTTGGACAGGCTGCAGGAGACCCAGTACTTC

d_gene: TRBD1
j_gene: TRBJ1-4
v_gene: TRBV2
abundance: -
CDR3aa: CASETGGTNEKLFF
CDR3nt: TGTGCCAGCGAAACAGGGGGCACTAATGAAAAACTGTTTTTT

d_gene: -
j_gene: TRBJ2-1
v_gene: TRBV7-2
abundance: -
CDR3aa: CASSLNAGSPTQFF
CDR3nt: TGTGCCAGCAGCTTAAATGCAGGATCCCCGACGCAGTTCTTC

d_gene: TRBD1
j_gene: TRBJ2-1
v_gene: TRBV6-6
abundance: -
CDR3aa: CASSYRQGGSNEQFF
CDR3nt: TGTGCCAGCAGCTATCGACAGGGGGGTTCCAATGAGCAGTTCTTC

d_gene: TRBD1
j_gene: TRBJ1-2
v_gene: TRBV19
abundance: -
CDR3aa: CASTNRGNYGYTF
CDR3nt: TGTGCCAGTACCAACAGGGGTAACTATGGCTACACCTTC

d_gene: -
j_gene: TRBJ2-1
v_gene: TRBV19
abundance: -
CDR3aa: CASFDGTRGNEQFF
CDR3nt: TGTGCCAGTTTTGATGGGACTCGGGGCAATGAGCAGTTCTTC

d_gene: -
j_gene: TRBJ2-7
v_gene: TRBV5-8
abundance: -
CDR3aa: CASSFGAEQYF
CDR3nt: TGTGCCAGCAGCTTTGGAGCGGAGCAGTACTTC

d_gene: -
j_gene: TRBJ1-6
v_gene: TRBV7-9
abundance: -
CDR3aa: CASSYLLSHSPLHF
CDR3nt: TGTGCCAGCAGCTACTTGCTCTCCCATTCACCCCTCCACTTT

d_gene: TRBD1
j_gene: TRBJ1-1
v_gene: TRBV3-1/TRBV3-2
abundance: -
CDR3aa: CASSQAGGTPEAFF
CDR3nt: TGTGCCAGCAGCCAAGCAGGGGGAACCCCTGAAGCTTTCTTT

d_gene: -
j_gene: TRBJ1-2
v_gene: TRBV30
abundance: -
CDR3aa: CAGQDRDTYGYTF
CDR3nt: TGTGCCGGACAAGACCGGGACACCTATGGCTACACCTTC

d_gene: -
j_gene: TRBJ2-2
v_gene: TRBV18
abundance: -
CDR3aa: CASSPDLPTGELFF
CDR3nt: TGTGCCAGCTCACCGGACCTTCCAACCGGGGAGCTGTTTTTT

d_gene: TRBD1
j_gene: TRBJ2-5
v_gene: TRBV11-3
abundance: -
CDR3aa: CASSLGDRGGETQYF
CDR3nt: TGTGCCAGCAGCTTAGGGGACAGGGGCGGGGAGACCCAGTACTTC

d_gene: -
j_gene: TRBJ2-3
v_gene: TRBV7-2
abundance: -
CDR3aa: CASSDTGRTDTQYF
CDR3nt: TGTGCCAGCAGCGACACAGGGCGCACAGATACGCAGTATTTT

d_gene: -
j_gene: TRBJ1-5
v_gene: TRBV6-2/TRBV6-3
abundance: few
CDR3aa: CASSYRAADQPQHF
CDR3nt: TGTGCCAGCAGTTATAGGGCAGCAGATCAGCCCCAGCATTTT

d_gene: -
j_gene: TRBJ2-2
v_gene: TRBV5-1
abundance: -
CDR3aa: CASSLASGLRNTGELFF
CDR3nt: TGCGCCAGCAGCTTGGCCTCGGGGTTAAGGAACACCGGGGAGCTGTTTTTT

d_gene: TRBD1
j_gene: TRBJ2-1
v_gene: TRBV7-2
abundance: -
CDR3aa: CASSNDRGFEQFF
CDR3nt: TGTGCCAGCAGTAATGACAGGGGTTTTGAGCAGTTCTTC

d_gene: TRBD2
j_gene: TRBJ2-5
v_gene: TRBV9
abundance: -
CDR3aa: CASSVGPTSGGAGTQYF
CDR3nt: TGTGCCAGCAGCGTAGGACCGACTAGCGGGGGGGCGGGGACCCAGTACTTC

d_gene: -
j_gene: TRBJ2-7
v_gene: TRBV27
abundance: few
CDR3aa: CASWDTPYEQYF
CDR3nt: TGTGCCAGCTGGGATACCCCCTACGAGCAGTACTTC

d_gene: -
j_gene: TRBJ1-5
v_gene: TRBV5-4
abundance: once
CDR3aa: CASSFEGANQPQHF
CDR3nt: TGTGCCAGCAGCTTCGAGGGAGCTAATCAGCCCCAGCATTTT

d_gene: -
j_gene: TRBJ1-4
v_gene: TRBV5-1
abundance: -
CDR3aa: CASSLEGSGNEKLFF
CDR3nt: TGCGCCAGCAGCTTGGAAGGGTCGGGGAATGAAAAACTGTTTTTT

d_gene: TRBD1
j_gene: TRBJ1-5
v_gene: TRBV5-5
abundance: -
CDR3aa: CASSLTGNGWEPQHF
CDR3nt: TGTGCCAGCAGCCTGACAGGGAATGGGTGGGAGCCCCAGCATTTT

d_gene: -
j_gene: TRBJ1-2
v_gene: TRBV30
abundance: once
CDR3aa: CAWSVSPGDGYTF
CDR3nt: TGTGCCTGGAGTGTATCCCCCGGGGATGGCTACACCTTC

d_gene: TRBD1
j_gene: TRBJ2-5
v_gene: TRBV10-2
abundance: -
CDR3aa: CASSEGDRGRQETQYF
CDR3nt: TGCGCCAGCAGTGAGGGGGACAGGGGGAGACAAGAGACCCAGTACTTC

d_gene: TRBD2
j_gene: TRBJ2-7
v_gene: TRBV6-2/TRBV6-3
abundance: -
CDR3aa: CASSYARGGLYEQYF
CDR3nt: TGTGCCAGCAGTTACGCGCGGGGGGGACTCTACGAGCAGTACTTC